The 29 T cell receptor beta chains in this list originate from one sample, sequenced in a study of blood T cell repertoires in COVID-19. The assay was immunoSEQ multiplex PCR, and TCRdb's table has in-frame clones only and misses some. The sample has about 190,000 clones; around nine tenths are singletons. The source material was peripheral blood. The receptors come from an older man with active or convalescent COVID-19.

This sequence joins TRBV28 and TRBJ1-2; no clear D gene. CDR1 and CDR2 from the germline V gene are MDHEN and SYDVKM. Trimming removed 2 bases from V and 5 bases from J, with 6 bases in between. The CDR3 has 12 residues. The CDR3 nucleotides are TGTGCCAGCAGTTTAACAGAATATGGCTACACCTTC. Amino acid sequence: CASSLTEYGYTF.

On this clone itself: The sample contains more than one DNA sequence encoding this CDR3. This CDR3 reads CASRRDSYNSPLHF. The CDR3 DNA reads TGTGCCAGCAGACGGGACAGCTATAATTCACCCCTCCACTTT. This sequence joins TRBV6-5 and TRBJ1-6; TRBD1 matches at 7 bases. This CDR3 has 14 amino acids. The V and J ends lost 6 bases and 3 bases, in that order; junction bases with no gene match: 2. Germline CDR1 is MNHEY and CDR2 is SVGAGI.

The chain recombines TRBV9 with TRBJ2-2, with D perhaps TRBD2 (6 bases). The CDR3 is 15 amino acids. Germline V CDR1 and CDR2: SGDLS, YYNGEE. Trimming stripped 0 bases from V and 5 bases from J, with 11 bases between. The CDR3 here is CASSVVREKTGELFF. CDR3 nucleotides: TGTGCCAGCAGCGTAGTGCGGGAAAAAACCGGGGAGCTGTTTTTT. The variable domain in full, completed from reference TRBV9 and TRBJ2-2, reads DSGVTQTPKHLITATGQRVTLRCSPRSGDLSVYWYQQSLDQGLQFLIQYYNGEERAKGNILERFSAQQFPDLHSELNLSSLELGDSALYFCASSVVREKTGELFFGEGSRLTVL.

The chain joins TRBV11-2 to TRBJ2-1; TRBD2 matches at 8 bases. CDR1 SGHAT and CDR2 FQNNGV come from the germline V gene. The CDR3 extends over 11 amino acids. The CDR3 spells CAIAGGFEQFF. As DNA, the CDR3 is TGTGCTATCGCGGGGGGTTTTGAGCAGTTCTTC.

Points on this clone: Other DNA variants within this sample encode the same CDR3. The chain links TRBV6-6 to TRBJ1-5; TRBD1 matches 9 bases. The CDR3 is 14 residues long. V shed 6 bases, J shed 5 bases, and the junction held 5 bases outside the gene matches. Germline V gene sequence: CDR1 MNHNY, CDR2 SVGAGI (reference sequence). As DNA, the CDR3 is TGTGCCAGCAGGCCAACAGGGGGCGATCAGCCCCAGCATTTT. Its translation is CASRPTGGDQPQHF.

In DNA form, the CDR3 reads TGTGCCAGCGCCAGGGTTGAGAATTCACCCCTCCACTTT. It yields the protein CASARVENSPLHF. The chain has TRBV28 and TRBJ1-6; the D gene is possibly TRBD1 (5 bases). The CDR3 is 13 residues long. Germline V gene sequence: CDR1 MDHEN, CDR2 SYDVKM. V dropped 8 bases and J dropped 7 bases, with 12 bases sitting between them.

This chain uses TRBV2 with TRBJ2-3; 7 bases are a match to TRBD1. This CDR3 comprises 16 residues. Germline V lookup: CDR1 SNHLY, CDR2 FYNNEI. With V trimmed by 4 bases and J by 2 bases, 9 bases remained unmatched. The CDR3 is CASSGGQAPLTDTQYF. The CDR3 bases are TGTGCCAGCAGTGGCGGACAGGCGCCTCTCACAGATACGCAGTATTTT.

V and J are TRBV12-3 or TRBV12-4 and TRBJ2-2, with D possibly TRBD2 on 6 matching bases. The CDR3 runs to 11 residues. V lost 10 bases, J lost 6 bases, and 9 bases lay in between. CDR3 protein: CATRGAGELFF. The CDR3 nucleotides read TGTGCCACGCGGGGCGCCGGGGAGCTGTTTTTT.

This chain uses TRBV6-5 with TRBJ2-2; 9 bases align to TRBD1. Germline lookup yields CDR1 MNHEY and CDR2 SVGAGI. The V segment lost 8 bases and the J segment 8 bases; nucleotides outside the gene matches: 9. CDR3 length: 14 residues. CDR3 sequence: CASDPQGALGELFF. In DNA form, the CDR3 reads TGTGCCAGCGACCCACAGGGGGCGTTGGGGGAGCTGTTTTTT.

This chain joins TRBV6-5 and TRBJ2-3; TRBD1 matches at 10 bases. The CDR3 runs to 14 residues. In germline, CDR1 is MNHEY, CDR2 SVGAGI. Trimming removed 9 bases from V and 4 bases from J; junction bases left unmatched: 7. The CDR3 region has the DNA TGTGCCAGGGGGACAGGGGTTAGTGCAGATACGCAGTATTTT. It codes for CARGTGVSADTQYF.

This clone was counted only a few times. The J gene is TRBJ1-4, the V gene TRBV7-2; TRBD1 matches 8 bases. With V trimmed by 1 base and J by 6 bases, 7 bases remained unmatched. This CDR3 has 16 amino acids. CDR1 and CDR2 (germline): SGHTA, FQGNSA. As DNA, the CDR3 is TGTGCCAGCAGCTTAGAGGTCGACAGGGGAGATGAAAAACTGTTTTTT. Its translation is CASSLEVDRGDEKLFF.

The chain couples TRBV7-9 to TRBJ1-6; 8 bases are a match to TRBD1. The CDR3 totals 13 residues. V lost 6 bases and J lost 7; bases outside the gene matches: 2. The germline V gene encodes CDR1 SEHNR and CDR2 FQNEAQ (reference sequence). CDR3 loop: CASSNRGNSPLHF. As DNA, the CDR3 is TGTGCCAGCAGTAACAGGGGGAATTCACCCCTCCACTTT.

Worth noting for this clone: This specimen includes other DNA sequences encoding the same CDR3. This chain joins TRBV5-1 and TRBJ2-1, with TRBD2 identical over 7 bases. V shed 0 bases, J shed 10 bases, and the junction held 10 bases outside the gene matches. Germline V lookup: CDR1 SGHRS, CDR2 YFSETQ. The CDR3 has 15 residues. CDR3 bases: TGCGCCAGCAGCTTGGTGGGAGGGCACTCTTGGGAGCAGTTCTTC. Its translation is CASSLVGGHSWEQFF.

V is TRBV18 and J is TRBJ2-7, with 10 bases that match TRBD2. The V and J ends lost 1 base and 3 bases, in that order; junction bases with no gene match: 6. The CDR3 extends over 16 amino acids. Germline V gives CDR1 KGHSH, CDR2 LQKENI. Written as DNA, the CDR3 is TGTGCCAGCTCACCACTTCGACTAGCGGGCGTCTACGAGCAGTACTTC. Protein: CASSPLRLAGVYEQYF. Supplemented by reference TRBV18 and TRBJ2-7, the full variable domain reads NAGVMQNPRHLVRRRGQEARLRCSPMKGHSHVYWYRQLPEEGLKFMVYLQKENIIDESGMPKERFSAEFPKEGPSILRIQQVVRGDSAAYFCASSPLRLAGVYEQYFGPGTRLTVT.

This chain uses TRBV23-1 with TRBJ2-7; no definite D call. TRBV23-1 falls under the ORF class, with uncertain function. The CDR3 covers 18 residues. Trimming took 1 base from V and 5 from J, leaving 24 bases between them. CDR3 residues: CASSQYPLGSHFANEQYF. DNA of the CDR3: TGCGCCAGCAGTCAATACCCTCTAGGCAGTCATTTTGCGAACGAGCAGTACTTC.

V and J are TRBV12-1 and TRBJ2-6; the listed D gene, TRBD1, was not tested against the DNA. TRBV12-1 is a pseudogene locus. CDR3 size: 18 residues. Here the CDR3 DNA reads TGTGCCAGCAGCTTTGAGTTCCAGGGCTGCACTGGGGCCAACGTCCTGACTTTC. Its protein product is CASSFEFQGCTGANVLTF.

This sequence joins TRBV10-3 and TRBJ1-1, with D maybe TRBD1 (5 bases). V dropped 9 bases and J dropped 11 bases, with 13 bases sitting between them. This CDR3 contains 10 residues. Germline assignment: CDR1 ENHRY and CDR2 SYGVKD. The CDR3 protein is CAMSTVGAFF. CDR3 sequence (DNA): TGTGCCATGTCGACAGTTGGGGCTTTCTTT.

This clone was found once. One end of the junction is discordant with germline, which a read error may explain. The rearrangement uses TRBV24-1 and TRBJ2-1, with TRBD1 as a possible D gene (5 bases). Germline V lookup: CDR1 KGHDR, CDR2 SFDVKD. The CDR3 covers 12 residues. CDR3 nucleotide sequence: TGTGCCACCAGTGGGGCGGACAAAGAGCAGTTCTTC. Translating gives CATSGADKEQFF.

V usage is TRBV27 and J usage is TRBJ1-6, with 9 bases identical to TRBD1. This CDR3 has 13 residues. Germline-derived CDR1 and CDR2 are MNHEY and SMNVEV (reference sequence). With V trimmed by 8 bases and J by 7 bases, 3 bases remained unmatched. The CDR3 bases are TGTGCCAGCGGGACAGGGTCGAATTCACCCCTCCACTTT. It yields the protein CASGTGSNSPLHF.

V and J are TRBV14 and TRBJ1-4, with TRBD1 matching over 11 bases. Germline V CDR1 and CDR2: SGHDN, FVKESK. The CDR3 runs to 15 residues. V gave up 3 bases and J gave up 8 bases; unmatched junction bases: 5. CDR3: CASSHWDRGSEKLFF. Here the CDR3 DNA reads TGTGCCAGCAGCCACTGGGACAGGGGGAGCGAAAAACTGTTTTTT.

This sequence joins TRBV7-2 and TRBJ2-1; tentatively, D is TRBD2 (7 bases). V shed 4 bases and J shed 9 bases, with 16 bases lying between them. This CDR3 is built from 14 residues. In germline, CDR1 is SGHTA, CDR2 FQGNSA. The CDR3: CASSWRGPILEQFF. The CDR3 nucleotides read TGTGCCAGCAGCTGGCGGGGGCCAATCCTTGAGCAGTTCTTC. Filled out from reference TRBV7-2 and TRBJ2-1, the complete variable domain reads GAGVSQSPSNKVTEKGKDVELRCDPISGHTALYWYRQSLGQGLEFLIYFQGNSAPDKSGLPSDRFSAERTGGSVSTLTIQRTQQEDSAVYLCASSWRGPILEQFFGPGTRLTVL.

The CDR3 sequence: CASSDLGYNEQFF. The DNA of the CDR3 is TGTGCCAGCAGCGATCTGGGCTACAATGAGCAGTTCTTC. The chain employs TRBV19 and TRBJ2-1; the D is unclear. This CDR3 comprises 13 residues. V lost 9 bases and J lost 3, with 12 bases in between. From germline, CDR1 is LNHDA and CDR2 SQIVND (reference sequence).

With regard to this clone: Relative to the germline gene, one junction end is altered; a read error may explain this. The chain has TRBV7-9 and TRBJ2-7; no firm D call. The germline V gene has CDR1 SEHNR and CDR2 FQNEAQ (reference sequence). The CDR3 totals 13 residues. CDR3 sequence reads: CASSLLHSNEQYF. CDR3 DNA sequence: TGTGCCAGCAGCTTACTCCACTCCAACGAGCAGTACTTC.

The CDR3 DNA sequence: TGTGCCAGCAGTCCCTCAGGAGGGATTAACTATGGCTACACCTTC. Protein: CASSPSGGINYGYTF. The chain recombines TRBV6-5 with TRBJ1-2; D uncertain. The CDR3 covers 15 residues. Germline loops: CDR1 MNHEY, CDR2 SVGAGI. V was clipped by 5 bases and J by 1 base, with 14 bases between them.

The rearrangement joins TRBV2 to TRBJ1-5; possible D gene TRBD1, 5 bases. This CDR3 comprises 14 residues. Germline assignment: CDR1 SNHLY and CDR2 FYNNEI. Deletions cut 3 bases from V and 4 bases from J, with 10 bases between. CDR3 DNA sequence: TGTGCCAGCAGTGAGTTGCAGGGTAATCAGCCCCAGCATTTT. Residues: CASSELQGNQPQHF.

V is TRBV28 and J is TRBJ1-2; 9 bases are shared with TRBD1. V lost 5 bases and J lost 4; bases outside the gene matches: 8. From germline, CDR1 is MDHEN and CDR2 SYDVKM. The CDR3 covers 15 residues. CDR3: CASSPTTGGVYGYTF. The CDR3 nucleotides are TGTGCCAGCAGTCCGACGACAGGGGGTGTCTATGGCTACACCTTC.

The J gene is TRBJ1-6, the V gene TRBV6-2 or TRBV6-3; D is perhaps TRBD1 (5 bases). The CDR3 runs to 16 residues. The germline V gene encodes CDR1 MNHEY and CDR2 SVGEGT. The germline V and J ends were trimmed by 6 bases and 6 bases, with 18 bases remaining between them. CDR3 sequence: CASSSLGEGSNSPLHF. Here the CDR3 DNA reads TGTGCCAGCAGCTCCCTCGGGGAGGGGAGTAATTCACCCCTCCACTTT.

The chain employs TRBV7-9 and TRBJ1-1; a possible D gene is TRBD1 (5 bases). Germline V gives CDR1 SEHNR, CDR2 FQNEAQ (reference sequence). This CDR3 region has 15 residues. Trimming left V 2 bases short and J 0 bases short, with 10 bases between. The CDR3 protein is CASSLRQGLNTEAFF. The CDR3 coding sequence is TGTGCCAGCAGCTTACGGCAGGGTCTGAACACTGAAGCTTTCTTT.

The chain couples TRBV7-2 to TRBJ1-2; D ambiguous. Germline V gives CDR1 SGHTA, CDR2 FQGNSA. The V and J ends lost 7 bases and 3 bases respectively, with 9 bases between them. There are 12 residues in the CDR3. The CDR3 sequence is CASTSPYYGYTF. CDR3 DNA: TGTGCCAGCACCTCCCCTTACTATGGCTACACCTTC.